This T cell receptor (beta chain) was retrieved from a study of T-cell memory formation after mild COVID-19. Across the whole study: TCR clusters were largely donor specific. Regarding the study as a whole: The second-wave clones peaking on day 37 were not confirmed as SARS-CoV-2-specific. In pre-infection memory, a portion of responding clones appeared, which suggested that cross-reactive memory joined.

Per germline, CDR1 SEHNR and CDR2 FQNEAQ (reference sequence). This CDR3 comprises 13 residues. Trimming left V 5 bases short and J 4 bases short, with 10 bases between. Constant-segment primers served in 5'RACE that generated TCR alpha and TCR beta cDNA libraries bearing sample barcodes and UMIs. One entry per CDR3 protein, called by TCRdb with MiXCR from the 5' RACE reads. Of 470,000 or so distinct CDR3 sequences listed, 20% to 25% are singletons. This clonotype appeared many times. Its antigen is as yet unknown. The TCR was taken from an adult woman who had mild COVID-19 (a few samples of this study predate the infection). Cell type and time point are not known. The sample consisted of PBMCs or a T cell subset sorted from them (not recorded which). The rearrangement joins TRBV7-9 to TRBJ2-3; a weak D match, TRBD1 (5 bases). The CDR3 loop reads CASSAQGSDTQYF. The CDR3 DNA follows: TGTGCCAGCAGCGCGCAGGGTTCAGATACGCAGTATTTT. Supplemented by reference TRBV7-9 and TRBJ2-3, the full variable domain reads DTGVSQNPRHKITKRGQNVTFRCDPISEHNRLYWYRQTLGQGPEFLTYFQNEAQLEKSRLLSDRFSAERPKGSFSTLEIQRTEQGDSAMYLCASSAQGSDTQYFGPGTRLTVL.